This T cell receptor (beta chain) was identified in a study of shared clonotypes between healthy human individuals. Libraries were prepared by immunoSEQ multiplex PCR; TCRdb keeps only in-frame clonotypes and omits some of them. The data contain 450,000 to 650,000 clones, around 80% of them singletons. Germline V gene data show CDR1 as LNHDA and CDR2 as SQIVND (reference sequence). The V and J ends lost 3 bases and 0 bases respectively, with 11 bases between them. The CDR3 is made up of 15 amino acids. The sequence came from a woman in her forties in good health. Some clones in this sample may be carry-over from other donors' samples. The material sequenced was PBMCs. This chain joins TRBV19 and TRBJ1-1; D unclear. The DNA of the CDR3 is TGTGCCAGTAGTATTTCAGAAGGGATGAACACTGAAGCTTTCTTT. As protein: CASSISEGMNTEAFF.